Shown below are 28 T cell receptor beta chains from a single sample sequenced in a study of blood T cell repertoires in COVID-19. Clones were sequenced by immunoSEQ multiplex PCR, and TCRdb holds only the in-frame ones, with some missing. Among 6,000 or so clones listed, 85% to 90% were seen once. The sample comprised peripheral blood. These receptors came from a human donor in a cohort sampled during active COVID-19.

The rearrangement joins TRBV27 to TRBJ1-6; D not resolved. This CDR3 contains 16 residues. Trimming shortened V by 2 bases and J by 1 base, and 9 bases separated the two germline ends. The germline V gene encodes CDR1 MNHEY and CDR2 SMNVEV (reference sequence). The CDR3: CASSLEGGSYNSPLHF. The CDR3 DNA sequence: TGTGCCAGCAGTTTAGAGGGAGGTTCCTATAATTCACCCCTCCACTTT.

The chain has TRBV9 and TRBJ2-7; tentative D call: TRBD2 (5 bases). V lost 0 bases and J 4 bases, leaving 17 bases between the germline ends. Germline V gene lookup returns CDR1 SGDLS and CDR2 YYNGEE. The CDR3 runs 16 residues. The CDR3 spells CASSVGAGGLSYEQYF. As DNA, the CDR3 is TGTGCCAGCAGCGTAGGGGCGGGCGGGCTTTCGTACGAGCAGTACTTC.

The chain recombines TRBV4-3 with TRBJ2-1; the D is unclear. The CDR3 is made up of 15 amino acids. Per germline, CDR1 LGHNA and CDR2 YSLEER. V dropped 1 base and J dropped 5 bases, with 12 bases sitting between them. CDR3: CASSQVQAYNNEQFF. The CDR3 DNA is TGCGCCAGCAGCCAAGTTCAGGCCTACAACAATGAGCAGTTCTTC.

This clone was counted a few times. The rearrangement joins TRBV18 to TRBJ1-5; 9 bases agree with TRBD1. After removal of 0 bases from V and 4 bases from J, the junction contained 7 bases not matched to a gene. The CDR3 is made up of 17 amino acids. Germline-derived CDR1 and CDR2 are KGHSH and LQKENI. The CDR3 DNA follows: TGTGCCAGCTCACCACCAGCAGGGGACAGGGCAAATCAGCCCCAGCATTTT. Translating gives CASSPPAGDRANQPQHF.

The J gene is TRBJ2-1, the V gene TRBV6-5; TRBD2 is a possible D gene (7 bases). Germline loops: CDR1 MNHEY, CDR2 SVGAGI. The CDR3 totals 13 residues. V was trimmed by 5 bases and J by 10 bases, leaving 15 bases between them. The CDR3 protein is CASSLSSGGEQFF. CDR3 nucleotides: TGTGCCAGCAGTCTCTCATCGGGGGGCGAGCAGTTCTTC.

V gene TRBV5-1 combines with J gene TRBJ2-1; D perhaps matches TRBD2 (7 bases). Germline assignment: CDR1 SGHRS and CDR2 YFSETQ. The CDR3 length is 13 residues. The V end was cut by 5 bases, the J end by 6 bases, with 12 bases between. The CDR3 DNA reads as TGCGCCAGCAGACACAGGGAGGGCAATGAGCAGTTCTTC. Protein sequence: CASRHREGNEQFF.

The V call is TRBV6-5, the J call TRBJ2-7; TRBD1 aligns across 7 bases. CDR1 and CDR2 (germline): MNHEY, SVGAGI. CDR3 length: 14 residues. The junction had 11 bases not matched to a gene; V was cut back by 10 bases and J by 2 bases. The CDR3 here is CATEMTRGPYEQYF. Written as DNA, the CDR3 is TGTGCCACCGAGATGACAAGGGGGCCCTACGAGCAGTACTTC.

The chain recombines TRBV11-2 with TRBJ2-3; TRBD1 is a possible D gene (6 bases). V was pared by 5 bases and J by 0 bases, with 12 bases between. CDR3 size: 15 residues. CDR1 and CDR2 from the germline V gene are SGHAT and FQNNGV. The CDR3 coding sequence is TGTGCCAGCAGCCTAGGACAGCCTAGCACAGATACGCAGTATTTT. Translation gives CASSLGQPSTDTQYF.

The CDR3 DNA sequence: TGCGCCAGCAGCCCCCGGGGGGAAATCTATGGCTACACCTTC. Residues: CASSPRGEIYGYTF. V is TRBV4-1 and J is TRBJ1-2; TRBD1 is a possible D gene (5 bases). Germline loops: CDR1 MGHRA, CDR2 YSYEKL. V lost 4 bases and J lost 4, with 13 bases in between. CDR3 length equals 14 residues.

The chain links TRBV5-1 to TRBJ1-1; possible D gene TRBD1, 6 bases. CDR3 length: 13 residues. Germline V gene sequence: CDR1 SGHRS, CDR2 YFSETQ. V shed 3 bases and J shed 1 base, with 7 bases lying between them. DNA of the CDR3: TGCGCCAGCAGCTCGGGACAGAACACTGAAGCTTTCTTT. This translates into CASSSGQNTEAFF.

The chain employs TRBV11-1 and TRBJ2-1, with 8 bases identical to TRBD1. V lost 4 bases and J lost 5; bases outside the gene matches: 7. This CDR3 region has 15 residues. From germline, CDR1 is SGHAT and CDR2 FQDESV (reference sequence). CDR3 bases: TGTGCCAGCAGCTCCGACAGGGGATACCACAATGAGCAGTTCTTC. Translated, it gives CASSSDRGYHNEQFF. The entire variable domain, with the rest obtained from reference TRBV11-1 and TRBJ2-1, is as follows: EAEVAQSPRYKITEKSQAVAFWCDPISGHATLYWYRQILGQGPELLVQFQDESVVDDSQLPKDRFSAERLKGVDSTLKIQPAELGDSAMYLCASSSDRGYHNEQFFGPGTRLTVL.

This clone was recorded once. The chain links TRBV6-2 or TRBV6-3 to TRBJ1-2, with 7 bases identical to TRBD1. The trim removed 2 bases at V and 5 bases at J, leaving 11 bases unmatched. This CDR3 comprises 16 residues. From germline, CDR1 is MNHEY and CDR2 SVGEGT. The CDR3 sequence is CASSYQGGTVLYGYTF. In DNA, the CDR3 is TGTGCCAGCAGTTACCAGGGCGGGACAGTACTTTATGGCTACACCTTC.

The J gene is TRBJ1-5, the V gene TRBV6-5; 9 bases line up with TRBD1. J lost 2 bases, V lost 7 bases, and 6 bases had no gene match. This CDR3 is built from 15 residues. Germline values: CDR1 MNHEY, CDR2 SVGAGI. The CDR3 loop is CASTGDRVGNQPQHF. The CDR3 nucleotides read TGTGCCAGCACCGGGGACAGGGTTGGCAATCAGCCCCAGCATTTT.

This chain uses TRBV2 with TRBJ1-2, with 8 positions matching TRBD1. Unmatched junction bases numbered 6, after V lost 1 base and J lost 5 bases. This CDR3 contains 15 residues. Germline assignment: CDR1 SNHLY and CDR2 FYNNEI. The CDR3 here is CASSEVWTGRYGYTF. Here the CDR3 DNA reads TGTGCCAGCAGTGAAGTTTGGACAGGGCGGTATGGCTACACCTTC.

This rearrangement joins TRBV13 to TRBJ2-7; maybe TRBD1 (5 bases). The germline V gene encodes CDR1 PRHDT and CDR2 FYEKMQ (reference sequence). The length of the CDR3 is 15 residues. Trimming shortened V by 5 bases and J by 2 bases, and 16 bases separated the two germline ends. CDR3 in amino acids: CASSLDRQGTYEQYF. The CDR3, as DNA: TGTGCCAGCAGCCTAGACCGTCAGGGAACCTACGAGCAGTACTTC.

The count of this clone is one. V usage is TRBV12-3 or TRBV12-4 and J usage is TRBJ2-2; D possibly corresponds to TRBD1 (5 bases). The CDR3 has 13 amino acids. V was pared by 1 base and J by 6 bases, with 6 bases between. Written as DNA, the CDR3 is TGTGCCAGCAGTTTAGTCAGGGCCGGGGAGCTGTTTTTT. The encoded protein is CASSLVRAGELFF.

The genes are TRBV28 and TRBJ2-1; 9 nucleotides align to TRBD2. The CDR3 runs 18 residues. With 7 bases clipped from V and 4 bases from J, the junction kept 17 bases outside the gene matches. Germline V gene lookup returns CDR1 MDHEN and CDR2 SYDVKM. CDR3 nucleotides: TGTGCCAGCACCGAAGGGGCGGGAGGGCCTCCCGTATACAATGAGCAGTTCTTC. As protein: CASTEGAGGPPVYNEQFF.

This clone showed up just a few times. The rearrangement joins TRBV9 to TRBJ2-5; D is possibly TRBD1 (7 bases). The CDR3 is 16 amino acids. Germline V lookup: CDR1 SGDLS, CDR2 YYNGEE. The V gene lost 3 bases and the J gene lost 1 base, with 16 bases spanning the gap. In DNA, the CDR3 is TGTGCCAGCAGCGCCCAGGGGGGTGGGGCCCAAGAGACCCAGTACTTC. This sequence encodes CASSAQGGGAQETQYF. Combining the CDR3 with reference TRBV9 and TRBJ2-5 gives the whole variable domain DSGVTQTPKHLITATGQRVTLRCSPRSGDLSVYWYQQSLDQGLQFLIQYYNGEERAKGNILERFSAQQFPDLHSELNLSSLELGDSALYFCASSAQGGGAQETQYFGPGTRLLVL.

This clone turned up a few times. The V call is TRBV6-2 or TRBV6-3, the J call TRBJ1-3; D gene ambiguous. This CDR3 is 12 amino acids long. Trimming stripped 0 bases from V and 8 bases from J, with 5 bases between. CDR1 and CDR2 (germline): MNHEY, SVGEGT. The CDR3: CASSYSAYTIYF. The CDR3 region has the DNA TGTGCCAGCAGTTACTCGGCCTACACCATATATTTT.

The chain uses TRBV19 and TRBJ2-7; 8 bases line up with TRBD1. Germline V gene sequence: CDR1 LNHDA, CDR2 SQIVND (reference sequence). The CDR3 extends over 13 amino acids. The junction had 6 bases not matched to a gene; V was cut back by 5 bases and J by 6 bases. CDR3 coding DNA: TGTGCCAGTAGTGGAACAGGGGGTGGCGAGCAGTACTTC. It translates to CASSGTGGGEQYF.

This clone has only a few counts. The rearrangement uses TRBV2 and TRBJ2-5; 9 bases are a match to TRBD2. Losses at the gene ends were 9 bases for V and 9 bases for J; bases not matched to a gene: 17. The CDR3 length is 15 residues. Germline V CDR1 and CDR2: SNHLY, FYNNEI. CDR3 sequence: CASASELAGSVAQYF. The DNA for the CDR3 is TGTGCCAGTGCGTCCGAGCTAGCGGGGTCCGTGGCCCAGTACTTC.

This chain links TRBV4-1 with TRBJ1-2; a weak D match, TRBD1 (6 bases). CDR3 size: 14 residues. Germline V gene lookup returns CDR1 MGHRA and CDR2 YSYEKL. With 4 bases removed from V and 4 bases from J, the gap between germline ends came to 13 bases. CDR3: CASSRGGGLYGYTF. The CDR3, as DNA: TGCGCCAGCAGCCGGGGAGGGGGTCTCTATGGCTACACCTTC.

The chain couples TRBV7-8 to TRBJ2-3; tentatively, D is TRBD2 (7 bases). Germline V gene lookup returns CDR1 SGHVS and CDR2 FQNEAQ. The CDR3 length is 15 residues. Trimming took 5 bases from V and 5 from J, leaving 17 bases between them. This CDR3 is CASSLVGGQGDTQYF. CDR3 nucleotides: TGTGCCAGCAGCCTCGTCGGGGGGCAGGGAGATACGCAGTATTTT. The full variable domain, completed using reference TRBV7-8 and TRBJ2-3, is GAGVSQSPRYKVAKRGQDVALRCDPISGHVSLFWYQQALGQGPEFLTYFQNEAQLDKSGLPSDRFFAERPEGSVSTLKIQRTQQEDSAVYLCASSLVGGQGDTQYFGPGTRLTVL.

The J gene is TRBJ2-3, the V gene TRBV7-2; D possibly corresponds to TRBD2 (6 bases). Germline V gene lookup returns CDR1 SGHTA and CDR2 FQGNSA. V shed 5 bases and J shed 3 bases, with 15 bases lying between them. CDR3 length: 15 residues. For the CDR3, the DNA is TGTGCCAGCAGCGGCCAGCATCGGGGGACAGATACGCAGTATTTT. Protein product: CASSGQHRGTDTQYF.

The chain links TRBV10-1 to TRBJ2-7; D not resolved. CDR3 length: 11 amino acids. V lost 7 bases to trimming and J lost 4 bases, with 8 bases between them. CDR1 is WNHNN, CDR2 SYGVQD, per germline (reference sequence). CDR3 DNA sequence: TGCGCCAGCACCCGTTTTTACGAGCAGTACTTC. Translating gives CASTRFYEQYF.

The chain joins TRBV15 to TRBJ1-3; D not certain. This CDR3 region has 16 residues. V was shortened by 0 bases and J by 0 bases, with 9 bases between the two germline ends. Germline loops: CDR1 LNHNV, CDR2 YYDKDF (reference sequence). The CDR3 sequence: CATSRDWPSSGNTIYF. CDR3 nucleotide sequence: TGTGCCACCAGCAGAGATTGGCCTTCCTCTGGAAACACCATATATTTT.

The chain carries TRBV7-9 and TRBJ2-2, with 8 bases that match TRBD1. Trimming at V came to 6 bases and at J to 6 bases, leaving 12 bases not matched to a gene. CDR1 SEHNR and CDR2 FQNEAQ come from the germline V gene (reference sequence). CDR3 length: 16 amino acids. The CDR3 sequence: CASRNRGFAGAGELFF. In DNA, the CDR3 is TGTGCCAGCAGGAACAGGGGGTTCGCCGGGGCCGGGGAGCTGTTTTTT.

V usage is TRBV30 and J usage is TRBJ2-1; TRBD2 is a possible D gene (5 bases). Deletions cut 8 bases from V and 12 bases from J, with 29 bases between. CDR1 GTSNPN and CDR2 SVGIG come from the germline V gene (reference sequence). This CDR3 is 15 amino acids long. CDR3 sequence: CAGGVGGSIRMGQFF. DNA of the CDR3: TGTGCCGGCGGTGTTGGTGGGAGTATTAGAATGGGGCAGTTCTTC.